Here is one T cell receptor (beta chain) with its context. Antigen: not known. One end of the junction varies from germline; a read error may be responsible. The data were taken from a study of post-analysis software for immune sequencing data. The library was made from cDNA and included unique molecular identifiers. It was from about 0.98 to 11 million T cells that around 500,000 cDNA molecules came. TCRdb passed the PCR reads through MiXCR, listing each CDR3 protein once. Counted here are some 450,000 distinct CDR3 sequences, less than 45% occurring once; the ten biggest clones make up roughly an eighth. CDR1 and CDR2 from the germline V gene are SGHDT and YYEEEE. The CDR3 length is 16 residues. The study, taken as a whole, reports: Strong co-clustering by F measure was seen for same-batch samples. Patients carried 4 or 5 TRBV segments more frequently than controls did, and TRBV5-6, TRBV5-1 and TRBV20-1 were among them.

This clonotype was obtained from a girl aged 5-17 years with multiple sclerosis. Sequencing was carried out using blood. This chain joins TRBV5-6 and TRBJ2-1, with D perhaps assigned TRBD1 or TRBD2 (5 bases each). The CDR3 bases are TGTGCCGGCAGCTTGGGGGTAGGGGTAACCTACAATGAGCAGTTCTTC. It codes for CAGSLGVGVTYNEQFF.